Presented here are 21 T cell receptor beta chains from one specimen sequenced in a study of blood T cell repertoires in COVID-19. Generated by immunoSEQ multiplex PCR, the TCRdb table keeps only in-frame clones and is missing some. This sample carries about 210,000 clones, roughly nine tenths of them seen once, and the ten largest clones take roughly 1.7%. The sample was peripheral blood. The origin of the receptors is an older man with acute or convalescent COVID-19.

Ten or more counts support this clone. The chain couples TRBV3-1 (or the pseudogene TRBV3-2) to TRBJ1-4, with TRBD1 identical over 7 bases. Losses at the gene ends were 8 bases for V and 5 bases for J; bases not matched to a gene: 5. The CDR3 length is 13 residues. Germline CDR1 LGHDT, CDR2 YNNKEL (reference sequence). CDR3 nucleotides: TGTGCCAGCGAAGGACAGGAAAATGAAAAACTGTTTTTT. Protein product: CASEGQENEKLFF.

The rearrangement joins TRBV19 to TRBJ2-1, with TRBD2 as a possible D gene (7 bases). Trimming stripped 3 bases from V and 1 base from J, with 19 bases between. The CDR3 covers 18 residues. Germline V lookup: CDR1 LNHDA, CDR2 SQIVND (reference sequence). DNA of the CDR3: TGTGCCAGTAGTATGAGGGGGGGGGCAGCCTCGTCCTACAATGAGCAGTTCTTC. Translation: CASSMRGGAASSYNEQFF. Full variable domain (missing parts from reference TRBV19 and TRBJ2-1): DGGITQSPKYLFRKEGQNVTLSCEQNLNHDAMYWYRQDPGQGLRLIYYSQIVNDFQKGDIAEGYSVSREKKESFPLTVTSAQKNPTAFYLCASSMRGGAASSYNEQFFGPGTRLTVL.

The CDR3 loop reads CASGASGMYNEQFF. In nucleotides, the CDR3 is TGTGCCAGCGGTGCTAGCGGGATGTACAATGAGCAGTTCTTC. The V call is TRBV3-1 (or the pseudogene TRBV3-2), the J call TRBJ2-1; 9 positions agree with TRBD2. Germline V CDR1 and CDR2: LGHDT, YNNKEL (reference sequence). V was pared by 8 bases and J by 4 bases, with 6 bases of the junction left unmatched. The CDR3 is 14 residues long.

The V call is TRBV28, the J call TRBJ2-7; 9 positions agree with TRBD1. The length of the CDR3 is 14 residues. V was clipped by 8 bases and J by 2 bases; unmatched bases: 7. Germline V lookup: CDR1 MDHEN, CDR2 SYDVKM. CDR3 amino acids: CASSGQGGPYEQYF. DNA of the CDR3: TGTGCCAGCTCGGGACAGGGCGGCCCCTACGAGCAGTACTTC.

The CDR3 sequence: CASSIRQDNEKLFF. The DNA of the CDR3 is TGTGCCAGCAGCATACGACAGGATAATGAAAAACTGTTTTTT. V usage is TRBV7-9 and J usage is TRBJ1-4, with a weak D call TRBD1 (6 bases). Trimming shortened V by 5 bases and J by 4 bases, and 11 bases separated the two germline ends. CDR3 size: 14 residues. From germline, CDR1 is SEHNR and CDR2 FQNEAQ (reference sequence). Full variable domain (outside the CDR3, taken from reference TRBV7-9 and TRBJ1-4): DTGVSQNPRHKITKRGQNVTFRCDPISEHNRLYWYRQTLGQGPEFLTYFQNEAQLEKSRLLSDRFSAERPKGSFSTLEIQRTEQGDSAMYLCASSIRQDNEKLFFGSGTQLSVL.

V gene TRBV19 combines with J gene TRBJ2-7, with D tentatively TRBD2 (6 bases). The CDR3 spans 13 residues. Germline V gene lookup returns CDR1 LNHDA and CDR2 SQIVND (reference sequence). The V and J ends lost 4 bases and 3 bases respectively, with 10 bases between them. CDR3 nucleotides: TGTGCCAGTAGTACCGGGACTCTCTACGAGCAGTACTTC. Translation: CASSTGTLYEQYF.

V gene TRBV19 combines with J gene TRBJ1-5; TRBD1 might be the D (6 bases). This CDR3 comprises 10 residues. Looked up from germline, CDR1 is LNHDA and CDR2 is SQIVND (reference sequence). The V gene lost 10 bases and the J gene lost 11 bases, with 12 bases spanning the gap. The CDR3 DNA reads as TGTGCCACCAGGGGTGGAGCCCAGCATTTT. Translation: CATRGGAQHF.

The chain uses TRBV28 and TRBJ1-6; 8 bases agree with TRBD1. The ends lost 6 bases at V and 7 bases at J; junction bases unmatched: 2. Germline-derived CDR1 and CDR2 are MDHEN and SYDVKM. CDR3 length: 13 residues. The CDR3 nucleotides read TGTGCCAGCAGGGACAGGGAAAATTCACCCCTCCACTTT. As protein: CASRDRENSPLHF. The full variable domain, rest sourced from reference TRBV28 and TRBJ1-6, is DVKVTQSSRYLVKRTGEKVFLECVQDMDHENMFWYRQDPGLGLRLIYFSYDVKMKEKGDIPEGYSVSREKKERFSLILESASTNQTSMYLCASRDRENSPLHFGNGTRLTVT.

CDR3 bases: TGCAGCGTGGGAACTGGACTAGCCCGGGAGCAGTACTTC. Its translation is CSVGTGLAREQYF. The chain employs TRBV29-1 and TRBJ2-7; 8 bases line up with TRBD2. CDR1 is SQVTM, CDR2 ANQGSEA, per germline. The CDR3 runs 13 residues. With 6 bases clipped from V and 7 bases from J, the junction kept 11 bases outside the gene matches.

The rearrangement joins TRBV30 to TRBJ2-1; D perhaps matches TRBD2 (6 bases). Germline values: CDR1 GTSNPN, CDR2 SVGIG (reference sequence). V was trimmed by 1 base and J by 2 bases, leaving 6 bases between them. The CDR3 loop spans 13 amino acids. The CDR3 loop is CAWSGGAYNEQFF. The CDR3 DNA is TGTGCCTGGAGTGGGGGGGCCTACAATGAGCAGTTCTTC. Supplemented by reference TRBV30 and TRBJ2-1, the full variable domain reads SQTIHQWPATLVQPVGSPLSLECTVEGTSNPNLYWYRQAAGRGLQLLFYSVGIGQISSEVPQNLSASRPQDRQFILSSKKLLLSDSGFYLCAWSGGAYNEQFFGPGTRLTVL.

V gene TRBV5-6 combines with J gene TRBJ2-7; 10 bases are shared with TRBD1. The ends lost 4 bases at V and 6 bases at J; junction bases unmatched: 4. Germline V CDR1 and CDR2: SGHDT, YYEEEE. CDR3 length: 13 amino acids. CDR3: CASSVRDRGEQYF. CDR3 coding DNA: TGTGCCAGCAGCGTCCGGGACAGGGGCGAGCAGTACTTC. Variable domain in full (rest from reference TRBV5-6 and TRBJ2-7): DAGVTQSPTHLIKTRGQQVTLRCSPKSGHDTVSWYQQALGQGPQFIFQYYEEEERQRGNFPDRFSGHQFPNYSSELNVNALLLGDSALYLCASSVRDRGEQYFGPGTRLTVT.

The V call is TRBV27, the J call TRBJ2-7; a possible D gene is TRBD1 (6 bases). This CDR3 region has 15 residues. Between the trimmed V and J ends, which lost 6 bases and 7 bases, there was a span of 22 bases. CDR1 and CDR2 from the germline V gene are MNHEY and SMNVEV (reference sequence). In nucleotides, the CDR3 is TGTGCCAGCAGCTCTCTCGCTTGGACAGTAGGAGAGCAGTACTTC. Translated: CASSSLAWTVGEQYF.

The chain employs TRBV18 and TRBJ2-1, with D possibly being TRBD2 (7 bases). The length of the CDR3 is 19 residues. Germline loops: CDR1 KGHSH, CDR2 LQKENI. V was clipped by 10 bases and J by 1 base, with 29 bases between them. CDR3 residues: CATPPRGGPAVGSYNEQFF. As DNA, the CDR3 is TGTGCCACCCCCCCCAGGGGAGGGCCCGCGGTGGGGTCCTACAATGAGCAGTTCTTC.

The chain uses TRBV11-2 and TRBJ2-3; 7 bases align to TRBD1. Per the germline V gene, CDR1 is SGHAT and CDR2 is FQNNGV. The V gene end was trimmed by 4 bases and the J gene end by 3 bases; junction bases not matched to a gene: 13. The CDR3 sequence is 17 residues long. CDR3 sequence reads: CASSSIIRQGRTDTQYF. In DNA, the CDR3 is TGTGCCAGCAGCTCGATTATCCGACAGGGACGGACAGATACGCAGTATTTT.

The J gene is TRBJ1-6, the V gene TRBV2; D call uncertain. Germline assignment: CDR1 SNHLY and CDR2 FYNNEI. There are 12 residues in the CDR3. V lost 7 bases to trimming and J lost 8 bases, with 9 bases between them. CDR3 protein: CASTAIYSPLHF. The CDR3 coding sequence is TGTGCCAGCACCGCGATTTATTCACCCCTCCACTTT.

This clone was seen many times. This chain uses TRBV7-9 with TRBJ2-7; the match to TRBD1 covers 9 bases. Germline CDR1 is SEHNR and CDR2 is FQNEAQ (reference sequence). The CDR3 totals 16 residues. V was clipped by 0 bases and J by 1 base; unmatched bases: 4. CDR3 sequence reads: CASSLAAGTGSYEQYF. CDR3 DNA: TGTGCCAGCAGCTTAGCTGCAGGGACAGGGTCCTACGAGCAGTACTTC.

This clone was picked up one time. The chain joins TRBV9 to TRBJ2-1, with 10 bases aligning to TRBD2. The V gene end was trimmed by 4 bases and the J gene end by 6 bases; junction bases not matched to a gene: 7. Germline CDR1 SGDLS, CDR2 YYNGEE. The CDR3 totals 15 residues. CDR3 region: CASSHGLAEPNEQFF. The DNA for the CDR3 is TGTGCCAGCAGCCACGGACTAGCGGAACCCAATGAGCAGTTCTTC.

This clone was detected only once. This chain joins TRBV7-3 and TRBJ2-1, with TRBD2 matching 9 bases. V was pared by 3 bases and J by 1 base, with 1 base of the junction left unmatched. The V gene's germline CDR1 is SGHTA and CDR2 FQGTGA. The CDR3 spans 15 residues. In nucleotides, the CDR3 is TGTGCCAGCAGCTTGGGACTAGCTTCCTACAATGAGCAGTTCTTC. This sequence encodes CASSLGLASYNEQFF.

The V call is TRBV5-1, the J call TRBJ2-5; 9 positions match TRBD1. CDR3 size: 14 residues. The trim removed 0 bases at V and 5 bases at J, leaving 2 bases unmatched. Germline values: CDR1 SGHRS, CDR2 YFSETQ. CDR3 sequence (DNA): TGCGCCAGCAGCTTGGGGACAGGGGCCGAGACCCAGTACTTC. Translation: CASSLGTGAETQYF. Full variable domain (remainder filled in from reference TRBV5-1 and TRBJ2-5): KAGVTQTPRYLIKTRGQQVTLSCSPISGHRSVSWYQQTPGQGLQFLFEYFSETQRNKGNFPGRFSGRQFSNSRSEMNVSTLELGDSALYLCASSLGTGAETQYFGPGTRLLVL.

J is TRBJ2-1 and V is TRBV5-4; 7 bases match TRBD1. The CDR3 has 16 residues. Germline trimming cut 2 bases from V and 0 bases from J; bases unmatched to any gene: 5. Germline V lookup: CDR1 SGHNT, CDR2 YYREEE (reference sequence). The CDR3 sequence is CASSFGQESSYNEQFF. The CDR3, as DNA: TGTGCCAGCAGCTTTGGACAGGAAAGCTCCTACAATGAGCAGTTCTTC. Variable domain in full (rest from reference TRBV5-4 and TRBJ2-1): ETGVTQSPTHLIKTRGQQVTLRCSSQSGHNTVSWYQQALGQGPQFIFQYYREEENGRGNFPPRFSGLQFPNYSSELNVNALELDDSALYLCASSFGQESSYNEQFFGPGTRLTVL.

The chain carries TRBV7-2 and TRBJ1-5; D possibly corresponds to TRBD1 (6 bases). The CDR3 runs 13 residues. The V gene lost 5 bases and the J gene lost 5 bases, with 10 bases spanning the gap. Germline CDR1 and CDR2: SGHTA and FQGNSA. The CDR3 nucleotides read TGTGCCAGCAGCATATACAGGGATCAGCCCCAGCATTTT. Translated, it gives CASSIYRDQPQHF. The full variable domain, completed using reference TRBV7-2 and TRBJ1-5, is GAGVSQSPSNKVTEKGKDVELRCDPISGHTALYWYRQSLGQGLEFLIYFQGNSAPDKSGLPSDRFSAERTGGSVSTLTIQRTQQEDSAVYLCASSIYRDQPQHFGDGTRLSIL.